Sequencing of this T cell receptor beta chain was carried out in a study of T cell responses to AZD1222 COVID-19 vaccine. This clone was detected only a few times. Antigen: not known. General study results and limits: The donor cohort was predominantly white British with a female majority, and clonal diversity may have been underestimated. Unmutated variant regions are reportedly targeted by nearly half of spike-specific TCRs. Sampling that yielded the repertoires occurred only after the peak T cell response. Spike-specific TCR breadth and depth grew following two AZD1222 doses.

CDR1 is WNHNN and CDR2 is SYGVQD in the germline V gene (reference sequence). There are 13 residues in the CDR3. J was trimmed by 7 bases and V by 0 bases; bases with no gene match: 3. Method: immunoSEQ multiplex PCR; TCRdb's copy keeps in-frame clones and lacks some. The sample has tens of thousands of clones, about nine tenths seen once. This TCR came from an adult who received the AZD1222 COVID-19 vaccine. The source material was peripheral blood, sampled 28 days after the second AZD1222 dose. The chain uses TRBV10-1 and TRBJ2-7; 7 bases match TRBD1. CDR3 residues: CASSESTGWEQYF. CDR3 in DNA: TGCGCCAGCAGTGAGTCGACAGGGTGGGAGCAGTACTTC.